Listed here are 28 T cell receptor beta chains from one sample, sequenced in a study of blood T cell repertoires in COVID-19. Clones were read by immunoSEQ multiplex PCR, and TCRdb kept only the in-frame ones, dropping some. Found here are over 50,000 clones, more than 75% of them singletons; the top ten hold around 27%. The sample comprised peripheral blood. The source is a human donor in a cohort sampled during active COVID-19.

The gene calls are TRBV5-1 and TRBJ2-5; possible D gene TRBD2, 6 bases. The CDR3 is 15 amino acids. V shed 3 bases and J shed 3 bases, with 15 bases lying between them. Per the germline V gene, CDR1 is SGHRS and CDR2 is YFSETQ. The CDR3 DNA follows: TGCGCCAGCAGCTCGGCCGGGACTTCCGAAGAGACCCAGTACTTC. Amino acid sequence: CASSSAGTSEETQYF.

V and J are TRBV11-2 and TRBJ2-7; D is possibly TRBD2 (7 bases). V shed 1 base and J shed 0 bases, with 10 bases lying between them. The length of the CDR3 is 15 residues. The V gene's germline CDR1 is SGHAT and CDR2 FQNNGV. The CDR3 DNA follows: TGTGCCAGCAGCTTAGCGCGGGGGCCCTCCTACGAGCAGTACTTC. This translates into CASSLARGPSYEQYF.

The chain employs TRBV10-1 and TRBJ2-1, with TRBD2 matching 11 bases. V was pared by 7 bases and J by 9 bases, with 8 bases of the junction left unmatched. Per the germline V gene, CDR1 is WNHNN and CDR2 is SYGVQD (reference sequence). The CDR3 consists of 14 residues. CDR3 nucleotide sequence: TGCGCCAGCAATTTACTAGCGGGGGAGGGTGAGCAGTTCTTC. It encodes CASNLLAGEGEQFF.

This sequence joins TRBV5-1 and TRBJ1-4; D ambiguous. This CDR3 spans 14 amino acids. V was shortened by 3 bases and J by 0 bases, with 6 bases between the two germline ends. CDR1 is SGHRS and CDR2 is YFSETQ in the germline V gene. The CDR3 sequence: CASSSVATNEKLFF. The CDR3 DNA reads TGCGCCAGCAGCTCAGTTGCAACTAATGAAAAACTGTTTTTT.

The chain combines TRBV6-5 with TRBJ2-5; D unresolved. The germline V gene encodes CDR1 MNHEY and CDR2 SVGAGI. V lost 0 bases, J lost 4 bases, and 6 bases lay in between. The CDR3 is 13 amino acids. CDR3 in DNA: TGTGCCAGCAGTTACTCGCGAAGAGAGACCCAGTACTTC. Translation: CASSYSRRETQYF.

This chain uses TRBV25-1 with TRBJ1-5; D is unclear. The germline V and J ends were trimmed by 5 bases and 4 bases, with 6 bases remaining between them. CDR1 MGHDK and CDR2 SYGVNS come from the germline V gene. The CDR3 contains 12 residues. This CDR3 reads CASSSRNQPQHF. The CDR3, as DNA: TGTGCCAGCAGTTCGAGAAATCAGCCCCAGCATTTT.

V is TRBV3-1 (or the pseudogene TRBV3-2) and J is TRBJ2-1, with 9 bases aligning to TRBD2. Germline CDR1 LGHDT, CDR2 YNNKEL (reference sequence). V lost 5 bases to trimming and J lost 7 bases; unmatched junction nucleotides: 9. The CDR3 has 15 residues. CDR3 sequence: CASSSRAGGWNEQFF. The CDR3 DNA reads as TGTGCCAGCAGCTCCCGGGCGGGGGGGTGGAATGAGCAGTTCTTC.

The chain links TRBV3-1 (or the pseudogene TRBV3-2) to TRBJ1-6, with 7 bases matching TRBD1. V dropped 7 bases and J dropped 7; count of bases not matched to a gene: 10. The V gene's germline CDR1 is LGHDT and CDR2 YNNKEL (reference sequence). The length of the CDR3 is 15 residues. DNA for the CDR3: TGTGCCAGCACTTCCCCGGGACAGACGAATTCACCCCTCCACTTT. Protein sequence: CASTSPGQTNSPLHF.

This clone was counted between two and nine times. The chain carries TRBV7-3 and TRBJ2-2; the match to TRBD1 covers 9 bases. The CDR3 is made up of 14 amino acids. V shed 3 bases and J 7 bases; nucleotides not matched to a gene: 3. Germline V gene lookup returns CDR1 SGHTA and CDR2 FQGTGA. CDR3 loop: CASSFDRGIGELFF. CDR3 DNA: TGTGCCAGCAGCTTCGACAGGGGGATCGGGGAGCTGTTTTTT.

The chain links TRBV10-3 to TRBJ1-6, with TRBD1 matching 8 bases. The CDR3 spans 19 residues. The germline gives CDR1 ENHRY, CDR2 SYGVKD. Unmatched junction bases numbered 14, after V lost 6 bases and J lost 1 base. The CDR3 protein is CAIRQGAKQSWSYNSPLHF. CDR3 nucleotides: TGTGCCATCAGGCAGGGGGCGAAGCAAAGTTGGTCCTATAATTCACCCCTCCACTTT.

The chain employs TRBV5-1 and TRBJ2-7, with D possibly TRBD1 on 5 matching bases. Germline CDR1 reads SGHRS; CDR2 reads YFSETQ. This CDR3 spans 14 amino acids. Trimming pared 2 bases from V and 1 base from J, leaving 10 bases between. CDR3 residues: CASSLQASSYEQYF. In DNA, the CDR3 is TGCGCCAGCAGCTTACAGGCTTCTTCCTACGAGCAGTACTTC.

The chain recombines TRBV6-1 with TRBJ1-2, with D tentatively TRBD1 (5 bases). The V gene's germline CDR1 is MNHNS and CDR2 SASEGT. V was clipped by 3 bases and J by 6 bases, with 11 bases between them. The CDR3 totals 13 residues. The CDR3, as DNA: TGTGCCAGCAGTGAGACAGACCTCGATGGCTACACCTTC. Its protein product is CASSETDLDGYTF.

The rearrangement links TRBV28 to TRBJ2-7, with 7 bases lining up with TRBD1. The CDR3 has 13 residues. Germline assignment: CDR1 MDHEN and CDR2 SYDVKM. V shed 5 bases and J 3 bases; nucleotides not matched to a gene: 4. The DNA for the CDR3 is TGTGCCAGCAGTGTGGGACAGAGCTACGAGCAGTACTTC. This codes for CASSVGQSYEQYF. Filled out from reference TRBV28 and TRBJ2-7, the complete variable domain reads DVKVTQSSRYLVKRTGEKVFLECVQDMDHENMFWYRQDPGLGLRLIYFSYDVKMKEKGDIPEGYSVSREKKERFSLILESASTNQTSMYLCASSVGQSYEQYFGPGTRLTVT.

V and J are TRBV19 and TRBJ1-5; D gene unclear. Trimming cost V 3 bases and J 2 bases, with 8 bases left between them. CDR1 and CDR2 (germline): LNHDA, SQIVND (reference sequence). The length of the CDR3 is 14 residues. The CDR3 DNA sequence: TGTGCCAGTAGTATGGTGCAGGGCAATCAGCCCCAGCATTTT. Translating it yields CASSMVQGNQPQHF.

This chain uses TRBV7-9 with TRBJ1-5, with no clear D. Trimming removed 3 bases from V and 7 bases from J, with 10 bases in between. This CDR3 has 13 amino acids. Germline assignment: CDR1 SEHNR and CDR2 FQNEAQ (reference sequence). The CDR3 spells CASSFDGEQPQHF. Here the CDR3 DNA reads TGTGCCAGCAGCTTCGATGGAGAACAGCCCCAGCATTTT.

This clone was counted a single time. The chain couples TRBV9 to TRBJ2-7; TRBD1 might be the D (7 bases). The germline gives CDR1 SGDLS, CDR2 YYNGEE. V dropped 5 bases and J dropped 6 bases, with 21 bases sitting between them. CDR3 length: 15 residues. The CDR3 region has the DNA TGTGCCAGCAGTAACTTAATGGGGGGACAGAGCGAGCAGTACTTC. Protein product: CASSNLMGGQSEQYF.

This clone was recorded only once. The CDR3 loop is CASSSRRQETQYF. The CDR3 DNA follows: TGTGCCAGCTCATCGAGGAGACAAGAGACCCAGTACTTC. The chain links TRBV18 to TRBJ2-5; no clear D. Trimming cost V 5 bases and J 2 bases, with 9 bases left between them. This CDR3 has 13 amino acids. CDR1 is KGHSH and CDR2 is LQKENI in the germline V gene.

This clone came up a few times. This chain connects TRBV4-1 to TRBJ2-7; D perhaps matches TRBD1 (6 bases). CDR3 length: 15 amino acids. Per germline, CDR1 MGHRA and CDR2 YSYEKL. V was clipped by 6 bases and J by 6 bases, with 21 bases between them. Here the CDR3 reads CASSSSGRGDSEQYF. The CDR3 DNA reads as TGCGCCAGCAGTTCCTCCGGCAGGGGAGACAGCGAGCAGTACTTC.

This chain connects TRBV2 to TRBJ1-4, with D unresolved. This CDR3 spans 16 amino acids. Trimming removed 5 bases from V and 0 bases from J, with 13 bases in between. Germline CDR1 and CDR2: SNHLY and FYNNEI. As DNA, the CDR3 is TGTGCCAGCAGTCGAGCCCCCTCCTCAACTAATGAAAAACTGTTTTTT. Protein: CASSRAPSSTNEKLFF.

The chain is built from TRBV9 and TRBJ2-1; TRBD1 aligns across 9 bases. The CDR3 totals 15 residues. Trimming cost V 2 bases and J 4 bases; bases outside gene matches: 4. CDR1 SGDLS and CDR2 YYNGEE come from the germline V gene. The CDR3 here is CASSVGQGLYNEQFF. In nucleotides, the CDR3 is TGTGCCAGCAGCGTGGGACAGGGATTATACAATGAGCAGTTCTTC.

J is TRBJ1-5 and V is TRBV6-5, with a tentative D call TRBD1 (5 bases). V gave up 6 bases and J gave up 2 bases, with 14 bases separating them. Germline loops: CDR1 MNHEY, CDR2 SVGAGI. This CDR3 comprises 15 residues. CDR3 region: CASRLGGSGNQPQHF. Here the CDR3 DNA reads TGTGCCAGCAGGCTCGGGGGGAGCGGCAATCAGCCCCAGCATTTT.

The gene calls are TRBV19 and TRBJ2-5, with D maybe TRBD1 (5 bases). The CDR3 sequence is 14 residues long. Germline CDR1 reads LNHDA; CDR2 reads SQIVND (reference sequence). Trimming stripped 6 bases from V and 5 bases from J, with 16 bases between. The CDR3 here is CASSLQGFGETQYF. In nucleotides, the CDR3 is TGTGCCAGTAGCCTCCAGGGTTTTGGGGAGACCCAGTACTTC.

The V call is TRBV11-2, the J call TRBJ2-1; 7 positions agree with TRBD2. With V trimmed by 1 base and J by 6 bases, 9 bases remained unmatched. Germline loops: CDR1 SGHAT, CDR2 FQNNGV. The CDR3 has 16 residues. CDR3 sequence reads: CASSLARLAYSNEQFF. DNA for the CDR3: TGTGCCAGCAGCTTAGCAAGACTAGCTTATAGCAATGAGCAGTTCTTC.

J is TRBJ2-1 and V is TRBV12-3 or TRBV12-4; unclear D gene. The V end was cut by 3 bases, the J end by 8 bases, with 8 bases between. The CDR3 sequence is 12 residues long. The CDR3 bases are TGTGCCAGCAGTTTCTCCCGTGATGAGCAGTTCTTC. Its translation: CASSFSRDEQFF.

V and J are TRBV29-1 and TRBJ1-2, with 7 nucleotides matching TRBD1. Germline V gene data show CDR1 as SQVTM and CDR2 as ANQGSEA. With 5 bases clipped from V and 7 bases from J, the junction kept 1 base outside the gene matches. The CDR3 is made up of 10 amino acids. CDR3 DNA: TGCAGCGTTTACAGGGGTGGCTACACCTTC. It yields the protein CSVYRGGYTF.

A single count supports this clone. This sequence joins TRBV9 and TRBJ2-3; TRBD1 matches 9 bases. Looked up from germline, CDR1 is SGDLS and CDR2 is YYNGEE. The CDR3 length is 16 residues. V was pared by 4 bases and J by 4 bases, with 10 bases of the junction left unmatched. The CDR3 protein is CASSFGRDRAADTQYF. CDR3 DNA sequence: TGTGCCAGCAGCTTTGGACGGGACAGGGCGGCAGATACGCAGTATTTT.

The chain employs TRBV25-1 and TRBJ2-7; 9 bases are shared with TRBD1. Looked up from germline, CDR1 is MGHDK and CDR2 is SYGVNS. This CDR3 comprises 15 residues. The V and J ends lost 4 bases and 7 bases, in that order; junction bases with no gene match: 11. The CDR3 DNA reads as TGTGCCAGCAGTGCCAACCGGGACAGGGCTCTTGAGCAGTACTTC. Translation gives CASSANRDRALEQYF.

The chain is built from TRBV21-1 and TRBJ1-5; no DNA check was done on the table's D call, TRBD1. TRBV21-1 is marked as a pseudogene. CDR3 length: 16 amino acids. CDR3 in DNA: TGTGCCAGCAGCAATTCAGACAGGGCCCCCAATCAGCCCCAGCATTTT. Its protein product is CASSNSDRAPNQPQHF.